These 5 T cell receptor beta chains were sequenced from one sample in a study of T cells in Graves' hyperthyroidism and ophthalmopathy. Amplification of TCR beta CDR3 regions used RNA as the template. HTBI primers were used for first-round RT-PCR of the TCR CDR3. TCRdb reanalysed the multiplex PCR reads using MiXCR and keeps one entry per CDR3 protein. The sample includes about 840,000 distinct CDR3 sequences, over 35% of them seen just once. The sequencing input was blood. These receptors originate from a man aged 18 to 29 with Graves' hyperthyroidism.

The sample holds many counts of this clonotype. The genes are TRBV9 and TRBJ1-1; unclear D gene. Germline V lookup: CDR1 SGDLS, CDR2 YYNGEE. This CDR3 comprises 13 residues. V lost 0 bases, J lost 5 bases, and 8 bases lay in between. CDR3: CASSVGSGTEAFF. DNA for the CDR3: TGTGCCAGCAGCGTAGGTTCGGGGACTGAAGCTTTCTTT.

The chain couples TRBV19 to TRBJ1-5; D gene uncertain. Looked up from germline, CDR1 is LNHDA and CDR2 is SQIVND (reference sequence). The CDR3 has 17 residues. The V and J ends lost 7 bases and 0 bases respectively, with 19 bases between them. The CDR3 loop is CASIDLASSPSNQPQHF. In DNA, the CDR3 is TGTGCCAGTATTGACCTTGCCTCGAGCCCTAGCAATCAGCCCCAGCATTTT.

The rearrangement uses TRBV15 and TRBJ1-2, with 7 bases matching TRBD1. The CDR3 totals 14 residues. Germline CDR1 LNHNV, CDR2 YYDKDF (reference sequence). The V segment lost 4 bases and the J segment 7 bases; nucleotides outside the gene matches: 9. The CDR3 loop is CATSMRQGGAGYTF. DNA for the CDR3: TGTGCCACCAGCATGAGACAGGGAGGCGCTGGCTACACCTTC.

This clonotype was seen a handful of times. This chain joins TRBV5-1 and TRBJ2-2; 9 bases match TRBD1. CDR3 length: 16 residues. The trim removed 4 bases at V and 1 base at J, leaving 5 bases unmatched. The germline V gene encodes CDR1 SGHRS and CDR2 YFSETQ. CDR3 residues: CASSDRDRVNTGELFF. Here the CDR3 DNA reads TGCGCCAGCAGCGACCGGGACAGGGTGAACACCGGGGAGCTGTTTTTT.

The chain combines TRBV13 with TRBJ2-5; the D is unclear. The CDR3 contains 14 residues. The germline V gene has CDR1 PRHDT and CDR2 FYEKMQ (reference sequence). The V end was cut by 5 bases, the J end by 5 bases, with 15 bases between. DNA of the CDR3: TGTGCCAGCAGCCCAAATGGCGGCTGGGAGACCCAGTACTTC. Its protein product is CASSPNGGWETQYF.